Detailed here is one T cell receptor (beta chain). The antigen is not known. Each CDR3 protein is one row after TCRdb ran MiXCR on the reads. This table holds about 52,000 distinct CDR3 sequences, about 19% found once. Germline V gene sequence: CDR1 DFQATT, CDR2 SNEGSKA (reference sequence). The V segment lost 2 bases and the J segment 3 bases; nucleotides outside the gene matches: 6. The CDR3 is 14 residues long. The data were obtained in a study of T cell repertoires in cytomegalovirus infection. Study findings and constraints: The response measured ex vivo was dominated by TCR beta clonotypes (HLA-C-restricted and CMV-specific).

This specimen was CD8+ T cells from cultured PBMCs, taken from culture after CMV antigen stimulation. The chain recombines TRBV20-1 with TRBJ1-2, with TRBD1 matching 7 bases. This TCR derives from a human donor in good health (CMV status not recorded). Some clones in this sample may be carry-over from other donors' samples. The CDR3 protein is CSARTGDDHYGYTF. CDR3 DNA sequence: TGCAGTGCTAGAACAGGGGACGACCACTATGGCTACACCTTC.